This T cell receptor beta chain was sequenced in a study of blood T cell repertoires in COVID-19. Study overall: From the United States, Italy and Spain came samples of acute and convalescent COVID-19. PBMCs, B-cell-depleted T cells, or T cells provided the cDNA or gDNA that made up the material.

It was during active infection that Seattle patients were enrolled and then longitudinally followed. This CDR3 contains 14 residues. V shed 4 bases and J 3 bases; nucleotides not matched to a gene: 6. Per germline, CDR1 SQVTM and CDR2 ANQGSEA. How the authors handled the data: Researchers report that nucleated cell counts were estimated from reference gene primer amplification. TCRdb's copy holds only in-frame clones and misses some; the assay was immunoSEQ multiplex PCR. That table is the source of V, J and clone size, and D and trimming were worked out from the DNA. The table lists 150,000 to 200,000 clones, 80% to 85% of them singletons, with about 11% in the top ten.

This clonotype originated in an elderly woman with COVID-19, enrolled during active disease. The V and J genes are TRBV29-1 and TRBJ1-2, with TRBD1 identical over 9 bases. The sample was peripheral blood. The CDR3 spells CSVGPRDRDYGYTF. The CDR3 DNA reads as TGCAGCGTTGGTCCCAGGGACAGGGACTATGGCTACACCTTC.